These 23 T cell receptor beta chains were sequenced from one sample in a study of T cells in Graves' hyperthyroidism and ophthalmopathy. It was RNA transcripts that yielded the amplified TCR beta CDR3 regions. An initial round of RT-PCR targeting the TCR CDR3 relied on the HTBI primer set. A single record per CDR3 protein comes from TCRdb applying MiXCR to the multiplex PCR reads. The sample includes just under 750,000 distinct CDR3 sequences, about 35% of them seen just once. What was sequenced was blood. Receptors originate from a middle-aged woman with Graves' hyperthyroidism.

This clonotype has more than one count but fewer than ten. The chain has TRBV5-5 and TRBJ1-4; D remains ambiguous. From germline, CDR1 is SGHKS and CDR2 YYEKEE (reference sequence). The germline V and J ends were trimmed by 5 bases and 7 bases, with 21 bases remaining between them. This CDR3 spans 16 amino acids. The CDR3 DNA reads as TGTGCCAGCAGTCGAAAGGGAAGGGAGGAGGCTGAAAAACTGTTTTTT. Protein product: CASSRKGREEAEKLFF.

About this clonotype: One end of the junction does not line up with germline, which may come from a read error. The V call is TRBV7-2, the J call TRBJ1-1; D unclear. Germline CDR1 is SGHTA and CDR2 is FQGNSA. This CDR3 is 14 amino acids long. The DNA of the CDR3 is TGTGCCAGCGGCTTAGGTCAGTTGAACACTGAAGCTTTCTTT. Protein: CASGLGQLNTEAFF.

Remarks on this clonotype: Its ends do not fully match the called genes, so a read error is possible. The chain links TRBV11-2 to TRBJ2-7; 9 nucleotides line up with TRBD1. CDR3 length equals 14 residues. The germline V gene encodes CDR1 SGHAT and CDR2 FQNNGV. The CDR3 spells CASSYRGQGYQQYF. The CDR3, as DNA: TGTGCCAGCAGCTACCGGGGACAGGGCTACCAGCAGTACTTC. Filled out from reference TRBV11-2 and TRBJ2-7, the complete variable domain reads EAGVAQSPRYKIIEKRQSVAFWCNPISGHATLYWYQQILGQGPKLLIQFQNNGVVDDSQLPKDRFSAERLKGVDSTLKIQPAKLEDSAVYLCASSYRGQGYQQYFGPGTRLTVT.

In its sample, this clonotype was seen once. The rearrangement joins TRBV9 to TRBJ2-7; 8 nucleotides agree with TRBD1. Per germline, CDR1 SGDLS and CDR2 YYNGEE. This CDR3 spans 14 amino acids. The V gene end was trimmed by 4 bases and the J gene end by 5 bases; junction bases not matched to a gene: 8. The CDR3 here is CASSQEDRGDEQYF. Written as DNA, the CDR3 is TGTGCCAGCAGCCAGGAAGACAGGGGAGACGAGCAGTACTTC.

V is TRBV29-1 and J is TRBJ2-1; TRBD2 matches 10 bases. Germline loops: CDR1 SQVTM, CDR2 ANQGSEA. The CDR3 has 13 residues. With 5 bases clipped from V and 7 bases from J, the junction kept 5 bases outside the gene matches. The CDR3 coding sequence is TGCAGCGTTCCGGGACTAGCGTGGAATGAGCAGTTCTTC. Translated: CSVPGLAWNEQFF.

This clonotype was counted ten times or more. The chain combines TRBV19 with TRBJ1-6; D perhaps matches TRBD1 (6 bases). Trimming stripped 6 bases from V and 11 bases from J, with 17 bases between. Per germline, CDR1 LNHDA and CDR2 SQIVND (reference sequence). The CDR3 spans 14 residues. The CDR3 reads CASSSGRTEAPLHF. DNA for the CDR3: TGTGCCAGTAGCTCCGGACGGACAGAAGCACCCCTCCACTTT.

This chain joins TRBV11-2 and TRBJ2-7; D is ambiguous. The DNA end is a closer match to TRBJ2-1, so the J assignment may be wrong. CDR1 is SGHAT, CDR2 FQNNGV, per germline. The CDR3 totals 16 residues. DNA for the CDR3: TGTGCCAGCAGCCCGGATAGGGATGCAGTCTACAATGAGCAGTTCTTC. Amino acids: CASSPDRDAVYNEQFF.

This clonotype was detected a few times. CDR3 in amino acids: CASTPAPDGNQPQHF. In nucleotides, the CDR3 is TGTGCCAGCACCCCGGCACCCGATGGCAATCAGCCCCAGCATTTT. This chain links TRBV7-2 with TRBJ1-5; D not resolved. Trimming removed 7 bases from V and 2 bases from J, with 15 bases in between. This CDR3 contains 15 residues. Per germline, CDR1 SGHTA and CDR2 FQGNSA.

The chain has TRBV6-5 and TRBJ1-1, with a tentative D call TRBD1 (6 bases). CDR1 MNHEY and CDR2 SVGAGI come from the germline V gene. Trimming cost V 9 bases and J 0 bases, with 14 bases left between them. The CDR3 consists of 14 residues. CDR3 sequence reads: CASTRQALNTEAFF. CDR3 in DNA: TGTGCCAGTACCCGACAGGCTTTGAACACTGAAGCTTTCTTT.

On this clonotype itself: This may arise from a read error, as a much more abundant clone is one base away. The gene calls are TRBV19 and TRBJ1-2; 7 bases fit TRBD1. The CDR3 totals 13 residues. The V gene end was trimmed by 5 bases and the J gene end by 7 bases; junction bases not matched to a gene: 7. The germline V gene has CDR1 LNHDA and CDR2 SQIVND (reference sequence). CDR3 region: CASSDIGGGGYTF. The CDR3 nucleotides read TGTGCCAGTAGTGACATAGGGGGCGGTGGCTACACCTTC.

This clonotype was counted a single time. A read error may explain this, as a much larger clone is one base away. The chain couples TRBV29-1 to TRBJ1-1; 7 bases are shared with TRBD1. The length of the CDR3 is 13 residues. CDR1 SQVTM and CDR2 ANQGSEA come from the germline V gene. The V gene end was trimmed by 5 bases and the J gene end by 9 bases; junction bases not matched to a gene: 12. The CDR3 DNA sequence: TGCAGCGTTTCAGACAGGGTGTTGGCTAAAGCTTTCTTT. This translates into CSVSDRVLAKAFF.

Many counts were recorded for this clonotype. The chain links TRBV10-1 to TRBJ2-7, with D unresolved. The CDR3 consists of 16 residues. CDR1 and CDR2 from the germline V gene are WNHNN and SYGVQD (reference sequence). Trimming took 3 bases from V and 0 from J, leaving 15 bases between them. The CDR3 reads CASSDVGGRLSYEQYF. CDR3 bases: TGCGCCAGCAGTGACGTCGGCGGCCGACTCTCCTACGAGCAGTACTTC.

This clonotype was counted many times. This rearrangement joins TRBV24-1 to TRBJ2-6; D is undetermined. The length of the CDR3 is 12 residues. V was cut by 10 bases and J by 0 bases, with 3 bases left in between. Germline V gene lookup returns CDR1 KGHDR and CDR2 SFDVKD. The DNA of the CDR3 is TGTGCCACGGCCTCTGGGGCCAACGTCCTGACTTTC. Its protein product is CATASGANVLTF.

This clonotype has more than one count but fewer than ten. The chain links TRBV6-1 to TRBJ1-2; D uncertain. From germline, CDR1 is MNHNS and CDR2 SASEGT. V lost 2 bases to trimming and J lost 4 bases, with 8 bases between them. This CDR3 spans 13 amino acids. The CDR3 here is CASSESAAYGYTF. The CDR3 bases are TGTGCCAGCAGTGAATCGGCGGCCTATGGCTACACCTTC.

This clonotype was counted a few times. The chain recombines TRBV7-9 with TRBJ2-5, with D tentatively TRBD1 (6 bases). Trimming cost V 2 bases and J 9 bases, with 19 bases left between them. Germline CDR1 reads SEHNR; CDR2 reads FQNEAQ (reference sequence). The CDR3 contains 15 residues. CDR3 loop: CASSLWGRGDQPQYF. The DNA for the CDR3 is TGTGCCAGCAGCTTATGGGGCAGGGGCGATCAGCCCCAGTACTTC.

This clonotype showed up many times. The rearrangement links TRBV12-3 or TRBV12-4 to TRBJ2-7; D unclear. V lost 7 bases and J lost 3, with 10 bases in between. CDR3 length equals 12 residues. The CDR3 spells CASTRSYYEQYF. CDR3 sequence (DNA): TGTGCCAGCACTCGATCATACTACGAGCAGTACTTC.

The CDR3 nucleotides read TGTGCCAGCAGCCTGACGGGACTGAGCTACGAGCAGTACTTC. Translation gives CASSLTGLSYEQYF. The chain combines TRBV7-2 with TRBJ2-7; D is possibly TRBD2 (6 bases). The CDR3 is made up of 14 amino acids. The germline gives CDR1 SGHTA, CDR2 FQGNSA. V was trimmed by 5 bases and J by 3 bases, leaving 14 bases between them. Full variable domain (missing parts from reference TRBV7-2 and TRBJ2-7): GAGVSQSPSNKVTEKGKDVELRCDPISGHTALYWYRQSLGQGLEFLIYFQGNSAPDKSGLPSDRFSAERTGGSVSTLTIQRTQQEDSAVYLCASSLTGLSYEQYFGPGTRLTVT.

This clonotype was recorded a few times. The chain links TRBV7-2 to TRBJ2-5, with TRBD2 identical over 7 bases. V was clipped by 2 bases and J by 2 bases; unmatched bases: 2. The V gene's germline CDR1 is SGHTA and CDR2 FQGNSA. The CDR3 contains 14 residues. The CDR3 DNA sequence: TGTGCCAGCAGCTTATGGCGGGAGCAAGAGACCCAGTACTTC. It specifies CASSLWREQETQYF. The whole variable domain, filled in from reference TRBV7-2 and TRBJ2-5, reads GAGVSQSPSNKVTEKGKDVELRCDPISGHTALYWYRQSLGQGLEFLIYFQGNSAPDKSGLPSDRFSAERTGGSVSTLTIQRTQQEDSAVYLCASSLWREQETQYFGPGTRLLVL.

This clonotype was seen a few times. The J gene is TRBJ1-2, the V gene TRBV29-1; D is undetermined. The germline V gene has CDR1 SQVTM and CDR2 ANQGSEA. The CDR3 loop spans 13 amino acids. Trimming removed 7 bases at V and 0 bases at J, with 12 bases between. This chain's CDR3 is CSGKDATNYGYTF. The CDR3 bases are TGCAGCGGAAAGGATGCAACTAACTATGGCTACACCTTC.

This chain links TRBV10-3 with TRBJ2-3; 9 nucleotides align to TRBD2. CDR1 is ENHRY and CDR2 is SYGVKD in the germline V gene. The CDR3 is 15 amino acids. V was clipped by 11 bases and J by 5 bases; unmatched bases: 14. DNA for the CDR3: TGTGCCTTTCGAAGGGGAGCGGGAGGTCAAGATACGCAGTATTTT. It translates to CAFRRGAGGQDTQYF.

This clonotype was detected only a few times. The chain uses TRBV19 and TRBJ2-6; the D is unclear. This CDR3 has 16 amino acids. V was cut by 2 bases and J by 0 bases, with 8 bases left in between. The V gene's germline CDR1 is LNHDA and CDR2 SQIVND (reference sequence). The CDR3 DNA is TGTGCCAGTAGTATAAGACGGTACTCTGGGGCCAACGTCCTGACTTTC. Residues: CASSIRRYSGANVLTF.

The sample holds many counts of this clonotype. CDR3 in amino acids: CASTGGGVSQPQHF. CDR3 bases: TGTGCCAGCACCGGGGGGGGTGTCAGTCAGCCCCAGCATTTT. The chain is built from TRBV5-6 and TRBJ1-5; TRBD1 is a possible D gene (5 bases). The ends were cut back, 6 bases at V and 6 bases at J, with 16 bases in the middle. CDR1 is SGHDT, CDR2 YYEEEE, per germline. The CDR3 covers 14 residues.

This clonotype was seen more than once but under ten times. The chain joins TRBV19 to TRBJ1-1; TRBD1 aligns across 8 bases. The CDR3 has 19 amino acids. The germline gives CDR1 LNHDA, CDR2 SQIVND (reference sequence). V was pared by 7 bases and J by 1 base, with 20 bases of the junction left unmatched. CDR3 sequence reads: CASKRQGTGAFGANTEAFF. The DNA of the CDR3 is TGTGCCAGTAAGCGCCAGGGGACAGGCGCCTTCGGAGCGAACACTGAAGCTTTCTTT. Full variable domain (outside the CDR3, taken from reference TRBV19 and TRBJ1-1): DGGITQSPKYLFRKEGQNVTLSCEQNLNHDAMYWYRQDPGQGLRLIYYSQIVNDFQKGDIAEGYSVSREKKESFPLTVTSAQKNPTAFYLCASKRQGTGAFGANTEAFFGQGTRLTVV.